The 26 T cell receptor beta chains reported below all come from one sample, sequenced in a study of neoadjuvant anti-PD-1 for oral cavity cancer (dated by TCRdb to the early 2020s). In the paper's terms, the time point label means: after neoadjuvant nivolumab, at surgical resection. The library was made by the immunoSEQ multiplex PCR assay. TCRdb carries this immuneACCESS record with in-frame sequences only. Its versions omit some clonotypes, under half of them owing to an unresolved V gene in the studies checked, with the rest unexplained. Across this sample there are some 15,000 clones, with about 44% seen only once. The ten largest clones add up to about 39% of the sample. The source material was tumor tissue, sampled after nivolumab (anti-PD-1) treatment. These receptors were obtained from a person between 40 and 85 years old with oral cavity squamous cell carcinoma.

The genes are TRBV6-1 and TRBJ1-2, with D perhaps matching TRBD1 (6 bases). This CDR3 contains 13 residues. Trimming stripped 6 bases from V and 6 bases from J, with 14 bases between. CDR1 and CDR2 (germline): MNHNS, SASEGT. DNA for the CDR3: TGTGCCAGCAGAATAACAGGGAACCATGGCTACACCTTC. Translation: CASRITGNHGYTF.

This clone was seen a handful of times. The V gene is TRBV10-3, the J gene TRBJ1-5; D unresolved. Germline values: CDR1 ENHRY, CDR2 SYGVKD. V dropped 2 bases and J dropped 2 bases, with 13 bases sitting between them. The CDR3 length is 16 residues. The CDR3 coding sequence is TGTGCCATCAGTGAGGGGGATACGTCTGGCAATCAGCCCCAGCATTTT. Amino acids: CAISEGDTSGNQPQHF.

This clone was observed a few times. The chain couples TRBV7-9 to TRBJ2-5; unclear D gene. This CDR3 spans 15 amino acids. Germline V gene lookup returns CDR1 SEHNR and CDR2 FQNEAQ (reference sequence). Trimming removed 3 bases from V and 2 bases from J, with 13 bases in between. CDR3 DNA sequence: TGTGCCAGCAGCTTTCGCAAGGGATCACAAGAGACCCAGTACTTC. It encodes CASSFRKGSQETQYF.

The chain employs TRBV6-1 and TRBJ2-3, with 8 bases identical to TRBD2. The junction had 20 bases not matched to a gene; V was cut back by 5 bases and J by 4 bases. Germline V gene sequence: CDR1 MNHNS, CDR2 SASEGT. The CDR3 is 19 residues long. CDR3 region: CASSKGPFLRRGEADTQYF. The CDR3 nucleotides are TGTGCCAGCAGTAAAGGTCCTTTCCTACGGCGGGGGGAGGCAGATACGCAGTATTTT.

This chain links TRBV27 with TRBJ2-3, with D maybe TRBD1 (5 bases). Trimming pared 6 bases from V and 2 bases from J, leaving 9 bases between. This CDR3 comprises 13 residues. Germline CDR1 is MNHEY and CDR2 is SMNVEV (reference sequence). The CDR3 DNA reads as TGTGCCAGCAGCGAGGACACCACAGATACGCAGTATTTT. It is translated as CASSEDTTDTQYF.

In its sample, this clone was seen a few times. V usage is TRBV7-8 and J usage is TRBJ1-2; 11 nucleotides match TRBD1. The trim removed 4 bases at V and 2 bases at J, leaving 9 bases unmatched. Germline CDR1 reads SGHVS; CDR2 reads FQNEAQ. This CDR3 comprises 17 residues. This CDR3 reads CASSSTYGTGGNYGYTF. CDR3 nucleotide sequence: TGTGCCAGCAGCTCTACCTATGGGACAGGGGGAAACTATGGCTACACCTTC. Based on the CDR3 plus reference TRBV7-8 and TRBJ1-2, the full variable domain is GAGVSQSPRYKVAKRGQDVALRCDPISGHVSLFWYQQALGQGPEFLTYFQNEAQLDKSGLPSDRFFAERPEGSVSTLKIQRTQQEDSAVYLCASSSTYGTGGNYGYTFGSGTRLTVV.

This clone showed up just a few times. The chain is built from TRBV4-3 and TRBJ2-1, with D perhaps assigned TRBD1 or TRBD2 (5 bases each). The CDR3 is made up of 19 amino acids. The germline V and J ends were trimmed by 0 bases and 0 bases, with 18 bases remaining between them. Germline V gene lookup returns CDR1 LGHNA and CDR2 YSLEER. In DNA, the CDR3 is TGCGCCAGCAGCCAAGAGCCGTCGAGTCCAGGGAGCTCCTACAATGAGCAGTTCTTC. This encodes CASSQEPSSPGSSYNEQFF.

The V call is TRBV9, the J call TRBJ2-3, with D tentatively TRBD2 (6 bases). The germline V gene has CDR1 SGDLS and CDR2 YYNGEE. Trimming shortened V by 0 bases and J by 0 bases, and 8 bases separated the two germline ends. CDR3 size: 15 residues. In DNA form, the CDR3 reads TGTGCCAGCAGCGTAGGCGCGGGAAGCACAGATACGCAGTATTTT. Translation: CASSVGAGSTDTQYF.

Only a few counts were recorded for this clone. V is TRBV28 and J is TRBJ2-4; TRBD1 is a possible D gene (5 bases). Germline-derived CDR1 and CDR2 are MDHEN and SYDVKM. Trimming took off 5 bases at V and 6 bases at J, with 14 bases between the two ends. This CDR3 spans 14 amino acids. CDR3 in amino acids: CASSPSAGINIQYF. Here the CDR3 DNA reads TGTGCCAGCAGTCCTAGTGCAGGGATAAACATTCAGTACTTC.

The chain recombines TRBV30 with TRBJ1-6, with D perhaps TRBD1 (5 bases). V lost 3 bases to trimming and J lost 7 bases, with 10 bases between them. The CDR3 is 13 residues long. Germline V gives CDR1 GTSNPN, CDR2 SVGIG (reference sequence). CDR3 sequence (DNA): TGTGCCTGGAGGGGGGGTTTCAATTCACCCCTCCACTTT. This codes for CAWRGGFNSPLHF.

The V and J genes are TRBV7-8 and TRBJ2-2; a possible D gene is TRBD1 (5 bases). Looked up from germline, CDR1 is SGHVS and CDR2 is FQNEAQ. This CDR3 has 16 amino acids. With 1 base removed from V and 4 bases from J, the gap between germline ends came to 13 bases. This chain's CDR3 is CASSLGQGTGTGELFF. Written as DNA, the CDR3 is TGTGCCAGCAGCTTAGGGCAGGGAACTGGCACCGGGGAGCTGTTTTTT.

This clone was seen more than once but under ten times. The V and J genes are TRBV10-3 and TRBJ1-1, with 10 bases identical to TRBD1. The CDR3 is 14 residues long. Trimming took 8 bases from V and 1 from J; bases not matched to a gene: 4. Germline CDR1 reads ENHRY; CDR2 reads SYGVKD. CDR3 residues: CAIGTGVTNTEAFF. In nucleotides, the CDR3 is TGTGCCATCGGGACAGGGGTAACGAACACTGAAGCTTTCTTT.

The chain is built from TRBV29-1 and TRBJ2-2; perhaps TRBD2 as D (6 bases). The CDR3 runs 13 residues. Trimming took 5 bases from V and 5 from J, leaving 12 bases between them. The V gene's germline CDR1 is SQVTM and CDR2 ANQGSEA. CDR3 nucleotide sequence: TGCAGCGTTAGCAGGGCGGGAACCGGGGAGCTGTTTTTT. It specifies CSVSRAGTGELFF.

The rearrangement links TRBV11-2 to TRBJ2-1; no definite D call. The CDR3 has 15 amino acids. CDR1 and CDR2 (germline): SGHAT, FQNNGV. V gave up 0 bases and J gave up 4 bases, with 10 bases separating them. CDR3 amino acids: CASSLEVRSYNEQFF. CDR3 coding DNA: TGTGCCAGCAGCTTAGAAGTTAGAAGTTACAATGAGCAGTTCTTC.

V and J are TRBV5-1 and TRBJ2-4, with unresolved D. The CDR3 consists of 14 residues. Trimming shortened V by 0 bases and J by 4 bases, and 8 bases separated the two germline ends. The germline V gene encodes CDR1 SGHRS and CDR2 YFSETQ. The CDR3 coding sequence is TGCGCCAGCAGCTTGGTCCCACAGAAAAACATTCAGTACTTC. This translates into CASSLVPQKNIQYF.

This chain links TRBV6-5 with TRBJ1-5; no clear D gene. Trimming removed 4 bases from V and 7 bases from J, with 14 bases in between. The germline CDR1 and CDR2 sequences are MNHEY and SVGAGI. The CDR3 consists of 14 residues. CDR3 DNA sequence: TGTGCCAGCAGTTCCGGGAGGTGGGGACAGCCCCAGCATTTT. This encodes CASSSGRWGQPQHF.

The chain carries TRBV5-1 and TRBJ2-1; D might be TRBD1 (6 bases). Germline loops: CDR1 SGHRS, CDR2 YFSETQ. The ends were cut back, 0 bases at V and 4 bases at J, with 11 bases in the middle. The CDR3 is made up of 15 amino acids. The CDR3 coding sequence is TGCGCCAGCAGCTTGGCTCAGGGGCTATACAATGAGCAGTTCTTC. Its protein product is CASSLAQGLYNEQFF.

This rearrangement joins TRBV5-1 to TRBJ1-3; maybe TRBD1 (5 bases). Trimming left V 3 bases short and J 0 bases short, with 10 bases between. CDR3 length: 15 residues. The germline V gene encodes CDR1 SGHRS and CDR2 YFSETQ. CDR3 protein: CASSSSDSSGNTIYF. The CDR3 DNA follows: TGCGCCAGCAGCTCCTCTGACAGCTCTGGAAACACCATATATTTT.

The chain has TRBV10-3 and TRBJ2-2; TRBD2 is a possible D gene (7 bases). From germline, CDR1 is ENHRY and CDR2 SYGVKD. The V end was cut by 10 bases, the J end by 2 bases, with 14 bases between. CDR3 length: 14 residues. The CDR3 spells CATAGQGNTGELFF. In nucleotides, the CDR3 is TGTGCCACAGCGGGACAAGGTAACACCGGGGAGCTGTTTTTT.

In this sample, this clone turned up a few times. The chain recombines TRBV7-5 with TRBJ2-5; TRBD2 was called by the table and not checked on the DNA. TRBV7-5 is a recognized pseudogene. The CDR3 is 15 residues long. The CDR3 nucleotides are TGTGCCACCGTCCCCCCTAGCGCCAACCAAGAGACCCAGTACTTC. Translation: CATVPPSANQETQYF.

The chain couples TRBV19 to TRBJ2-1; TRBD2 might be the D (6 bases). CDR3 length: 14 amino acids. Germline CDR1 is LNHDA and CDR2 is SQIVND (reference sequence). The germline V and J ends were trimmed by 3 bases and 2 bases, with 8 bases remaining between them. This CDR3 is CASSIGGTYNEQFF. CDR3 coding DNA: TGTGCCAGTAGTATTGGGGGGACCTACAATGAGCAGTTCTTC.

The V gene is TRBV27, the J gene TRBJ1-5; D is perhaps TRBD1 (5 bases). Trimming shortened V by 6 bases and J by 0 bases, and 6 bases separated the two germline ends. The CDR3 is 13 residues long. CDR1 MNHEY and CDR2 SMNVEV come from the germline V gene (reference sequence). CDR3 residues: CASRDSSNQPQHF. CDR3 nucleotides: TGTGCCAGCAGAGACAGTAGCAATCAGCCCCAGCATTTT.

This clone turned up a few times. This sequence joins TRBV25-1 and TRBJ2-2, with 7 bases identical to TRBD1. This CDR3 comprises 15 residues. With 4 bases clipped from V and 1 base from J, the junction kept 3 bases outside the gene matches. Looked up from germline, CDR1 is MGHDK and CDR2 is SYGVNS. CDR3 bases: TGTGCCAGCAGTGGGAGGACAGGGAACACCGGGGAGCTGTTTTTT. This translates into CASSGRTGNTGELFF.

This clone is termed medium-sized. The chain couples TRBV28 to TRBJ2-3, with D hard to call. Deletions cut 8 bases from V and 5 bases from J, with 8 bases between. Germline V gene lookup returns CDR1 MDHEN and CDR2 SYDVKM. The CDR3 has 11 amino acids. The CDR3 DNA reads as TGTGCCAGCTCCCTTCGAGATACGCAGTATTTT. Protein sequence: CASSLRDTQYF.

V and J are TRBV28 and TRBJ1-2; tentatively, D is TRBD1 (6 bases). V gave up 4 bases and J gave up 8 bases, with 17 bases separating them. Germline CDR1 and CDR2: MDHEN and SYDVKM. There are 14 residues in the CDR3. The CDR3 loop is CASSSRFRGKGYTF. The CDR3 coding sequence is TGTGCCAGCAGTTCGCGGTTTAGGGGGAAAGGCTACACCTTC.

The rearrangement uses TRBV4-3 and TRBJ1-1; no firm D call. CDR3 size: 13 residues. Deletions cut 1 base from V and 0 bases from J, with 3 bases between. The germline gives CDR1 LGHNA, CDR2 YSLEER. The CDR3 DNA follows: TGCGCCAGCAGCCAAGTTTTGAACACTGAAGCTTTCTTT. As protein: CASSQVLNTEAFF.